One sample yielded the 25 T cell receptor beta chains listed below, sequenced in a study of CD8+ T cells in alopecia areata. RNA was extracted and reverse transcribed into cDNA as the sequencing template. The protocol was immunoSEQ multiplex PCR, while the TCRdb copy is restricted to in-frame clones and leaves out a portion. The table lists about 56,000 clones, almost 97% of them singletons. Sequenced material: CD8+ T cells sorted from blood, taken at week 0. Source of these receptors: a human donor with alopecia areata.

The chain employs TRBV29-1 and TRBJ2-3, with 9 bases identical to TRBD1. There are 14 residues in the CDR3. From germline, CDR1 is SQVTM and CDR2 ANQGSEA. The J segment lost 2 bases and the V segment lost 4 bases, leaving 4 bases of the junction unmatched. This CDR3 is CSVAGTGITDTQYF. The CDR3 DNA follows: TGCAGCGTTGCCGGGACAGGGATCACAGATACGCAGTATTTT.

The chain links TRBV29-1 to TRBJ2-5, with D possibly being TRBD1 (5 bases). The ends were cut back, 2 bases at V and 5 bases at J, with 9 bases in the middle. From germline, CDR1 is SQVTM and CDR2 ANQGSEA. The length of the CDR3 is 12 residues. CDR3 region: CSVERTRETQYF. CDR3 DNA sequence: TGCAGCGTTGAACGGACACGGGAGACCCAGTACTTC.

This sequence joins TRBV4-3 and TRBJ2-7, with a possible D match to TRBD2 (7 bases). The CDR3 sequence is 20 residues long. Germline lookup yields CDR1 LGHNA and CDR2 YSLEER. V lost 1 base, J lost 0 bases, and 25 bases lay in between. CDR3 residues: CASSQAWETRTGGHSYEQYF. DNA of the CDR3: TGCGCCAGCAGCCAAGCGTGGGAGACCCGGACGGGGGGCCACTCCTACGAGCAGTACTTC.

CDR3 amino acids: CASSRTREGTEAFF. The CDR3 DNA reads as TGCGCCAGCAGTCGAACCAGGGAAGGCACTGAAGCTTTCTTT. This chain links TRBV4-3 with TRBJ1-1, with TRBD1 as a possible D gene (5 bases). The V gene's germline CDR1 is LGHNA and CDR2 YSLEER. CDR3 length equals 14 residues. V was trimmed by 6 bases and J by 4 bases, leaving 15 bases between them.

The chain couples TRBV28 to TRBJ1-4, with D perhaps matching TRBD1 (6 bases). CDR3 length equals 18 residues. Germline CDR1 and CDR2: MDHEN and SYDVKM. V was trimmed by 2 bases and J by 6 bases, leaving 22 bases between them. CDR3 loop: CASSLISHQQGLDEKLFF. The CDR3 DNA follows: TGTGCCAGCAGTTTAATTTCCCACCAACAGGGTTTGGATGAAAAACTGTTTTTT.

V usage is TRBV13 and J usage is TRBJ2-7, with 11 bases matching TRBD1. CDR3 length: 15 amino acids. Germline lookup yields CDR1 PRHDT and CDR2 FYEKMQ (reference sequence). V shed 5 bases and J 2 bases; nucleotides not matched to a gene: 5. The CDR3 region has the DNA TGTGCCAGCAGCCAAGGGGACAGGGGGACCTACGAGCAGTACTTC. This translates into CASSQGDRGTYEQYF. The variable domain in full, with the rest retrieved from reference TRBV13 and TRBJ2-7, is AAGVIQSPRHLIKEKRETATLKCYPIPRHDTVYWYQQGPGQDPQFLISFYEKMQSDKGSIPDRFSAQQFSDYHSELNMSSLELGDSALYFCASSQGDRGTYEQYFGPGTRLTVT.

V usage is TRBV5-1 and J usage is TRBJ2-5; possible D gene TRBD2, 6 bases. Trimming shortened V by 0 bases and J by 2 bases, and 11 bases separated the two germline ends. CDR1 SGHRS and CDR2 YFSETQ come from the germline V gene. CDR3 length: 15 amino acids. The CDR3 protein is CASSLVGAGQETQYF. The CDR3, as DNA: TGCGCCAGCAGCTTGGTCGGGGCGGGACAAGAGACCCAGTACTTC. The entire variable domain, with the rest obtained from reference TRBV5-1 and TRBJ2-5, is as follows: KAGVTQTPRYLIKTRGQQVTLSCSPISGHRSVSWYQQTPGQGLQFLFEYFSETQRNKGNFPGRFSGRQFSNSRSEMNVSTLELGDSALYLCASSLVGAGQETQYFGPGTRLLVL.

The V call is TRBV13, the J call TRBJ2-5, with 7 bases lining up with TRBD1. V lost 5 bases and J lost 4; bases outside the gene matches: 7. The CDR3 is 14 residues long. Germline CDR1 reads PRHDT; CDR2 reads FYEKMQ (reference sequence). Written as DNA, the CDR3 is TGTGCCAGCAGCGCCGGACAGGAGGCAGAGACCCAGTACTTC. It translates to CASSAGQEAETQYF.

V and J are TRBV29-1 and TRBJ2-7, with 7 nucleotides matching TRBD1. The CDR3 length is 13 residues. J was trimmed by 4 bases and V by 1 base; bases with no gene match: 4. Germline CDR1 SQVTM, CDR2 ANQGSEA. CDR3 nucleotide sequence: TGCAGCGTTGAAGGACAGGGTCCGTACGAGCAGTACTTC. Translating gives CSVEGQGPYEQYF.

CDR3 in DNA: TGTGCCAGCAGCCGCCGGGACTATTATGCAGATACGCAGTATTTT. It translates to CASSRRDYYADTQYF. The chain uses TRBV7-2 and TRBJ2-3; 7 nucleotides line up with TRBD2. The trim removed 5 bases at V and 4 bases at J, leaving 9 bases unmatched. Germline V lookup: CDR1 SGHTA, CDR2 FQGNSA. CDR3 size: 15 residues.

The gene calls are TRBV5-1 and TRBJ1-1, with TRBD1 matching over 8 bases. The germline CDR1 and CDR2 sequences are SGHRS and YFSETQ. After removal of 2 bases from V and 1 base from J, the junction contained 4 bases not matched to a gene. This CDR3 has 15 residues. CDR3 loop: CASSLGTGQNTEAFF. Here the CDR3 DNA reads TGCGCCAGCAGCTTAGGGACAGGCCAGAACACTGAAGCTTTCTTT.

This clone was found once. This chain connects TRBV6-6 to TRBJ2-5; 8 nucleotides match TRBD1. Germline lookup yields CDR1 MNHNY and CDR2 SVGAGI (reference sequence). Trimming took 7 bases from V and 3 from J; bases not matched to a gene: 10. This CDR3 has 15 amino acids. The CDR3, as DNA: TGTGCCAGCATACATTTTCAGGGGGCGAAAGAGACCCAGTACTTC. Translating it yields CASIHFQGAKETQYF.

This clone was detected once. This chain connects TRBV21-1 to TRBJ2-5; TRBD2, as called in the table, went unchecked against the DNA. TRBV21-1 is a known pseudogene. This CDR3 spans 16 amino acids. The CDR3 region is CASSRLAGVRGETQYF. The CDR3, as DNA: TGTGCCAGCAGCCGACTAGCGGGGGTCCGGGGAGAGACCCAGTACTTC.

This chain uses TRBV4-3 with TRBJ2-6; no reliable D call. From germline, CDR1 is LGHNA and CDR2 YSLEER. This CDR3 spans 18 amino acids. V was cut by 0 bases and J by 2 bases, with 14 bases left in between. CDR3 bases: TGCGCCAGCAGCCAAGAAACGGGTTTTTTGACTGGGGCCAACGTCCTGACTTTC. This encodes CASSQETGFLTGANVLTF.

This chain links TRBV14 with TRBJ2-3; 8 bases map to TRBD1. Unmatched junction bases numbered 6, after V lost 4 bases and J lost 0 bases. Germline V gene sequence: CDR1 SGHDN, CDR2 FVKESK. This CDR3 is built from 16 residues. CDR3 loop: CASSPDRGTSTDTQYF. For the CDR3, the DNA is TGTGCCAGCAGCCCCGACAGGGGTACTAGCACAGATACGCAGTATTTT.

In this sample, this clone turned up once. The CDR3 is CASTPGGSEQYF. The DNA of the CDR3 is TGTGCCAGCACCCCGGGGGGGTCCGAGCAGTACTTC. The V call is TRBV7-9, the J call TRBJ2-7; 8 bases agree with TRBD2. V was clipped by 7 bases and J by 6 bases; unmatched bases: 5. Germline CDR1 and CDR2: SEHNR and FQNEAQ (reference sequence). The CDR3 covers 12 residues. Complete variable domain (other parts from reference TRBV7-9 and TRBJ2-7): DTGVSQNPRHKITKRGQNVTFRCDPISEHNRLYWYRQTLGQGPEFLTYFQNEAQLEKSRLLSDRFSAERPKGSFSTLEIQRTEQGDSAMYLCASTPGGSEQYFGPGTRLTVT.

This clone is a singleton in its sample. The chain has TRBV11-1 and TRBJ2-2; 8 bases align to TRBD1. Germline CDR1 is SGHAT and CDR2 is FQDESV (reference sequence). There are 17 residues in the CDR3. The V gene end was trimmed by 1 base and the J gene end by 0 bases; junction bases not matched to a gene: 4. The CDR3 sequence: CASSLGGTGSNTGELFF. The CDR3 bases are TGTGCCAGCAGCTTAGGGGGGACAGGATCGAACACCGGGGAGCTGTTTTTT.

The gene calls are TRBV10-2 and TRBJ2-1, with 9 bases aligning to TRBD2. CDR3 size: 16 residues. Germline V CDR1 and CDR2: WSHSY, SAAADI. With 3 bases clipped from V and 6 bases from J, the junction kept 9 bases outside the gene matches. The CDR3 loop is CASSDGSGGLSNEQFF. CDR3 in DNA: TGCGCCAGCAGTGATGGGAGCGGGGGGCTGTCCAATGAGCAGTTCTTC.

This chain joins TRBV4-1 and TRBJ2-7, with TRBD1 matching 8 bases. This CDR3 comprises 16 residues. Per the germline V gene, CDR1 is MGHRA and CDR2 is YSYEKL. V shed 0 bases and J 2 bases; nucleotides not matched to a gene: 6. CDR3 protein: CASSQESEGQAYEQYF. The CDR3 nucleotides read TGCGCCAGCAGCCAAGAATCCGAGGGACAGGCCTACGAGCAGTACTTC.

The J gene is TRBJ2-7, the V gene TRBV29-1; 8 nucleotides line up with TRBD1. From germline, CDR1 is SQVTM and CDR2 ANQGSEA. The ends lost 4 bases at V and 0 bases at J; junction bases unmatched: 5. The CDR3 runs 14 residues. Written as DNA, the CDR3 is TGCAGCGTTGTCCCCGACAGGGGCTCCTACGAGCAGTACTTC. It yields the protein CSVVPDRGSYEQYF.

This chain uses TRBV5-1 with TRBJ2-1, with D tentatively TRBD2 (6 bases). With 0 bases removed from V and 3 bases from J, the gap between germline ends came to 7 bases. Looked up from germline, CDR1 is SGHRS and CDR2 is YFSETQ. This CDR3 spans 14 amino acids. CDR3 coding DNA: TGCGCCAGCAGCTTGGAGGAGGGCTACAATGAGCAGTTCTTC. Translated: CASSLEEGYNEQFF.

This chain links TRBV2 with TRBJ2-7; 8 bases are a match to TRBD2. The CDR3 covers 13 residues. V gave up 5 bases and J gave up 3 bases; unmatched junction bases: 3. Looked up from germline, CDR1 is SNHLY and CDR2 is FYNNEI. The CDR3 is CASSSGGVYEQYF. CDR3 bases: TGTGCCAGCAGTAGCGGGGGTGTCTACGAGCAGTACTTC.

The chain has TRBV9 and TRBJ2-7, with TRBD2 matching 7 bases. CDR1 SGDLS and CDR2 YYNGEE come from the germline V gene. V gave up 0 bases and J gave up 0 bases; unmatched junction bases: 6. The CDR3 has 16 amino acids. Here the CDR3 DNA reads TGTGCCAGCAGCGTAGGCGGGGGTTCCGACTCCTACGAGCAGTACTTC. Amino acids: CASSVGGGSDSYEQYF.

The chain employs TRBV5-4 and TRBJ2-3; tentative D call: TRBD2 (6 bases). The CDR3 is 15 residues long. Germline V gene data show CDR1 as SGHNT and CDR2 as YYREEE (reference sequence). V was shortened by 6 bases and J by 2 bases, with 16 bases between the two germline ends. The CDR3, as DNA: TGTGCCAGCACCGGGACTTCTATCTCCACAGATACGCAGTATTTT. It translates to CASTGTSISTDTQYF.

The chain employs TRBV5-6 and TRBJ1-3; 8 bases are a match to TRBD1. Germline CDR1 SGHDT, CDR2 YYEEEE. The CDR3 spans 17 residues. Trimming took 0 bases from V and 8 from J; bases not matched to a gene: 13. This CDR3 is CASSLADRGSFGYTIYF. In DNA, the CDR3 is TGTGCCAGCAGCTTGGCTGACAGGGGAAGTTTTGGGTACACCATATATTTT.